This is a list of T cell receptor beta chains from one sample in a study of graft-versus-host responses after intestinal transplantation. Sequencing was performed with immunoSEQ multiplex PCR; in TCRdb, only in-frame clones are kept and a portion is missing. Here the sample spans 60,000 to 75,000 clones, about 90% being singletons. These receptors lack a known antigen. The starting material was unstimulated CD8+ T cells sorted from spleen or lymph node cells, obtained before intestinal transplant. The receptors were gathered from a human donor who received an intestinal transplant. CDR3s include the opening cysteine and the closing phenylalanine or tryptophan. Each record gives: clone size, D gene, V gene, J gene, CDR3 DNA, CDR3 protein. A D gene is named only where the DNA matches it firmly. Size values are once, few and many counts, or a class for expanded clones, and some rows have none.

>.|TRBD1|TRBV6-5|TRBJ2-1
TGTGCCAGCAGTTACTCGACAGGGGCTTCGTACAATGAGCAGTTCTTC
CASSYSTGASYNEQFF
>once|.|TRBV6-5|TRBJ2-7
TGTGCCAGCAGCCCAGGACAGCCCTACGAGCAGTACTTC
CASSPGQPYEQYF
>once|.|TRBV10-2|TRBJ2-7
TGCGCCAGTAAGAGAGGACGGAGGCCTTACTACGAGCAGTACTTC
CASKRGRRPYYEQYF
>.|.|TRBV27|TRBJ1-2
TGTGCCAGCAGTTACCTACAGGGTACCCTCTTCTATGGCTACACCTTC
CASSYLQGTLFYGYTF
>once|.|TRBV9|TRBJ2-2
TGTGCCAGCAGCGTAGTTTCCGGCACCGGGGAGCTGTTTTTT
CASSVVSGTGELFF
>.|.|TRBV2|TRBJ2-2
TGTGCCAGCAGGGGGGCGGACACCGGGGAGCTGTTTTTT
CASRGADTGELFF
>.|.|TRBV6-1|TRBJ1-6
TGTGCCAGCAGTGAAACCGGGATTTCCTATAATTCACCCCTCCACTTT
CASSETGISYNSPLHF
>once|.|TRBV5-5|TRBJ1-4
TGTGCCAGCAGCTTGTCGGGTCGAAGGAATGAAAAACTGTTTTTT
CASSLSGRRNEKLFF
>few|TRBD2|TRBV7-3|TRBJ2-5
TGTGCCAGCAGCTTATTCGGACTAGCTGGGGAGACCCAGTACTTC
CASSLFGLAGETQYF
>.|.|TRBV4-1|TRBJ2-1
TGCGCCAGCAGCCAAAGAGCGGGCTCCTACAATGAGCAGTTCTTC
CASSQRAGSYNEQFF
>.|.|TRBV5-6|TRBJ2-3
TGTGCCAGCAGCTTGGGAGTGGATACGCAGTATTTT
CASSLGVDTQYF
>.|.|TRBV29-1|TRBJ2-1
TGCAGCCTTGAGTCAGGGGATGAGCAGTTCTTC
CSLESGDEQFF
>.|.|TRBV4-1|TRBJ1-2
TGCGCCAGCAGCCAAAGCCCAGGGGATGATTACCGCTATGGCTACACCTTC
CASSQSPGDDYRYGYTF
>.|TRBD2|TRBV6-6|TRBJ2-5
TGTGCCAGCAGTCCGGGACTAGCGAGGGAGACCCAGTACTTC
CASSPGLARETQYF
>.|.|TRBV13|TRBJ2-3
TGTGCCAGCAGCTTAGACGCGCTAAAAGCAGATACGCAGTATTTT
CASSLDALKADTQYF
>.|TRBD2|TRBV18|TRBJ2-1
TGTGCCAGCTCGCTCAGGTGGACGGGGGGAAATGAGCAGTTCTTC
CASSLRWTGGNEQFF
>.|TRBD1|TRBV6-5|TRBJ1-5
TGTGCCAGCAAAAGGACAGGGAGGAATCAGCCCCAGCATTTT
CASKRTGRNQPQHF
>.|.|TRBV6-1|TRBJ1-5
TGTGCCAGCAGTTGGACAGACTATAGCAATCAGCCCCAGCATTTT
CASSWTDYSNQPQHF
>few|.|TRBV29-1|TRBJ2-5
TGCAGCGTTGCCAGGGAGACCCAGTACTTC
CSVARETQYF
>.|TRBD2|TRBV11-2|TRBJ2-7
TGTGCCAGCAGCTCTGCACCCCTTATTACTAGCGGGAGGGTTTACGAGCAGTACTTC
CASSSAPLITSGRVYEQYF